This TCR beta chain comes out of a study of blood T cell repertoires in COVID-19. Study summary: Samples of COVID-19 (acute and convalescent) were obtained from the United States, Italy and Spain.

It was during active infection that Seattle patients were enrolled and then longitudinally followed. The CDR3 has 17 amino acids. Looked up from germline, CDR1 is MNHEY and CDR2 is SMNVEV (reference sequence). The junction had 6 bases not matched to a gene; V was cut back by 1 base and J by 7 bases. Source study methods: Amplification from reference gene primers served as the basis for estimated nucleated cell counts. Sequencing used immunoSEQ multiplex PCR; TCRdb keeps in-frame clones, though not all of them. The DNA gave D and trimming, while V, J and clone size come from that table. The sample lists around 270,000 clones; approximately 86% were seen once.

This chain joins TRBV27 and TRBJ2-1; 14 bases are a match to TRBD2. The TCR was taken from a woman aged 60-75 years with COVID-19, enrolled during active disease. Sample: peripheral blood. CDR3: CASSLWAGTSGRNEQFF. The DNA of the CDR3 is TGTGCCAGCAGTTTATGGGCCGGGACTAGCGGGAGAAATGAGCAGTTCTTC.